These 27 T cell receptor beta chains were sequenced from one sample in a study of OX40 agonist ivuxolimab in advanced cancers. Repertoires were generated with immunoSEQ multiplex PCR, while TCRdb's copy carries only in-frame clones and drops some. The sample contains tens of thousands of clones, just over 85% of which appear only once. This specimen was CD4+ or CD8+ T cells sorted from blood, taken in a trial of the OX40 agonist ivuxolimab. These receptors were obtained from an adult with an advanced solid tumor such as melanoma, head and neck, liver or kidney cancer.

The V gene is TRBV28, the J gene TRBJ1-6; D may be TRBD1 (6 bases). The germline CDR1 and CDR2 sequences are MDHEN and SYDVKM. The CDR3 extends over 15 amino acids. The germline V and J ends were trimmed by 3 bases and 7 bases, with 13 bases remaining between them. CDR3 in DNA: TGTGCCAGCAGTTTCTTGACAGGAAAAAATTCACCCCTCCACTTT. Its protein product is CASSFLTGKNSPLHF.

This chain joins TRBV7-2 and TRBJ1-2, with a possible D match to TRBD1 (5 bases). V lost 5 bases and J 2 bases, leaving 15 bases between the germline ends. Germline assignment: CDR1 SGHTA and CDR2 FQGNSA. The CDR3 contains 15 residues. CDR3 in DNA: TGTGCCAGCAGCCCCGACGGGACGGCCAACTATGGCTACACCTTC. Its protein is CASSPDGTANYGYTF.

About this clone: At the DNA level, this CDR3 is encoded by other sequences in the same sample as well. The chain couples TRBV7-2 to TRBJ1-2; 8 bases are a match to TRBD1. The CDR3 runs to 13 residues. CDR1 and CDR2 (germline): SGHTA, FQGNSA. V was clipped by 5 bases and J by 4 bases; unmatched bases: 3. CDR3 loop: CASSPGQGYGYTF. CDR3 in DNA: TGTGCCAGCAGCCCTGGACAGGGCTATGGCTACACCTTC. Full variable domain (rest looked up from reference TRBV7-2 and TRBJ1-2): GAGVSQSPSNKVTEKGKDVELRCDPISGHTALYWYRQSLGQGLEFLIYFQGNSAPDKSGLPSDRFSAERTGGSVSTLTIQRTQQEDSAVYLCASSPGQGYGYTFGSGTRLTVV.

The J gene is TRBJ1-1, the V gene TRBV11-3; D is uncertain. Germline V gives CDR1 SGHNT, CDR2 YENEEA. Trimming cost V 3 bases and J 3 bases, with 5 bases left between them. The CDR3 has 12 residues. CDR3 sequence (DNA): TGTGCCAGCAGCTTCGGGGACACTGAAGCTTTCTTT. Amino acids: CASSFGDTEAFF.

This chain joins TRBV11-2 and TRBJ2-3; D may be TRBD2 (5 bases). Germline-derived CDR1 and CDR2 are SGHAT and FQNNGV. The CDR3 totals 14 residues. V was clipped by 1 base and J by 6 bases, with 11 bases between them. The CDR3 DNA reads TGTGCCAGCAGCTTAGCTGCGGGTGGCGATACGCAGTATTTT. Translating gives CASSLAAGGDTQYF.

CDR3 loop: CASTGEPGANVLTF. Written as DNA, the CDR3 is TGTGCCAGTACGGGGGAGCCTGGGGCCAACGTCCTGACTTTC. V and J are TRBV19 and TRBJ2-6; the D gene is possibly TRBD2 (6 bases). V lost 7 bases, J lost 2 bases, and 9 bases lay in between. Germline lookup yields CDR1 LNHDA and CDR2 SQIVND (reference sequence). The CDR3 totals 14 residues.

This clone was picked up one time. One junction end does not reproduce the germline sequence, and a read error may be involved. The J gene is TRBJ2-3, the V gene TRBV18, with 8 positions matching TRBD2. This CDR3 is built from 15 residues. The germline V gene encodes CDR1 KGHSH and CDR2 LQKENI. The CDR3 loop is CASSLRTSSRDTQYF. CDR3 nucleotide sequence: TGTGCCAGCTCACTCCGGACTAGCAGCAGAGATACGCAGTATTTT.

The V and J genes are TRBV7-6 and TRBJ2-4; tentatively, D is TRBD1 (5 bases). V lost 1 base and J 0 bases, leaving 13 bases between the germline ends. CDR1 SGHVS and CDR2 FNYEAQ come from the germline V gene. CDR3 length equals 17 residues. The CDR3 DNA reads as TGTGCCAGCAGCTTAGAGGCAGGGCGTAAAGCCAAAAACATTCAGTACTTC. Its translation is CASSLEAGRKAKNIQYF.

The CDR3 spells CASSLDRLNEQFF. The CDR3 DNA reads as TGTGCCAGCAGCTTAGATCGGCTCAATGAGCAGTTCTTC. The rearrangement uses TRBV11-3 and TRBJ2-1; D is uncertain. V was clipped by 0 bases and J by 6 bases, with 6 bases between them. The CDR3 has 13 residues. The germline CDR1 and CDR2 sequences are SGHNT and YENEEA.

This clone has more than one count but fewer than ten. The chain uses TRBV5-1 and TRBJ1-5; the D is unclear. Germline V CDR1 and CDR2: SGHRS, YFSETQ. The V gene lost 4 bases and the J gene lost 0 bases, with 5 bases spanning the gap. This CDR3 is 13 amino acids long. CDR3 bases: TGCGCCAGCAGCGAGAATAGCAATCAGCCCCAGCATTTT. The encoded protein is CASSENSNQPQHF.

CDR3 bases: TGTGCCAGCAGTGAACAGAGAGAGACCCAGTACTTC. Translation: CASSEQRETQYF. The V and J genes are TRBV2 and TRBJ2-5; no reliable D call. In germline, CDR1 is SNHLY, CDR2 FYNNEI. The length of the CDR3 is 12 residues. V was shortened by 2 bases and J by 4 bases, with 5 bases between the two germline ends.

A few counts support this clone. V usage is TRBV6-1 and J usage is TRBJ1-3; the D is unclear. The germline CDR1 and CDR2 sequences are MNHNS and SASEGT. V was cut by 8 bases and J by 4 bases, with 3 bases left in between. The CDR3 is 10 amino acids. DNA for the CDR3: TGTGCCAGCCGAGGAAACACCATATATTTT. It specifies CASRGNTIYF.

The chain uses TRBV6-5 and TRBJ2-1; 15 positions match TRBD2. The CDR3 loop spans 15 amino acids. V lost 5 bases to trimming and J lost 10 bases; unmatched junction nucleotides: 6. CDR1 and CDR2 (germline): MNHEY, SVGAGI. DNA of the CDR3: TGTGCCAGCAGTCAAGGACTAGCGGGGGGGCGGGAGCAGTTCTTC. Encoded protein: CASSQGLAGGREQFF.

The V call is TRBV28, the J call TRBJ1-1; D is undetermined. With 3 bases removed from V and 2 bases from J, the gap between germline ends came to 10 bases. CDR1 MDHEN and CDR2 SYDVKM come from the germline V gene. There are 14 residues in the CDR3. In DNA form, the CDR3 reads TGTGCCAGCAGTTTTAGGTCTTTTAACACTGAAGCTTTCTTT. This sequence encodes CASSFRSFNTEAFF.

The chain uses TRBV5-6 and TRBJ2-5; 8 bases are shared with TRBD1. The germline CDR1 and CDR2 sequences are SGHDT and YYEEEE. CDR3 length: 15 amino acids. V trimming: 1 base; J trimming: 2 bases; junction bases outside the gene matches: 4. The CDR3 DNA is TGTGCCAGCAGCTTGTGGACAGGGAGGCAAGAGACCCAGTACTTC. Translated: CASSLWTGRQETQYF.

This clone has only one observation. The gene calls are TRBV7-9 and TRBJ1-1; no clear D gene. The CDR3 is made up of 13 amino acids. CDR1 and CDR2 (germline): SEHNR, FQNEAQ (reference sequence). V was trimmed by 5 bases and J by 3 bases, leaving 10 bases between them. This CDR3 is CASSLTLDTEAFF. In nucleotides, the CDR3 is TGTGCCAGCAGCCTGACTCTAGACACTGAAGCTTTCTTT.

There are a few counts of this clone. This chain uses TRBV5-1 with TRBJ2-1, with 7 bases lining up with TRBD2. The CDR3 spans 17 residues. Trimming cost V 1 base and J 0 bases; bases outside gene matches: 7. The germline gives CDR1 SGHRS, CDR2 YFSETQ. CDR3 nucleotides: TGCGCCAGCAGCTTGAGCGGGGATTTTAGCTCCTACAATGAGCAGTTCTTC. Translated, it gives CASSLSGDFSSYNEQFF.

This clone was counted between two and nine times. This rearrangement joins TRBV27 to TRBJ1-2; D ambiguous. Germline CDR1 and CDR2: MNHEY and SMNVEV (reference sequence). The CDR3 length is 13 residues. V gave up 6 bases and J gave up 5 bases, with 13 bases separating them. The CDR3 DNA reads as TGTGCCAGCAGAGACTATCGAGAATATGGCTACACCTTC. Amino acids: CASRDYREYGYTF.

In this sample, this clone turned up a few times. V and J are TRBV5-4 and TRBJ1-2; D is uncertain. Trimming removed 0 bases from V and 4 bases from J, with 7 bases in between. Per germline, CDR1 SGHNT and CDR2 YYREEE (reference sequence). The CDR3 length is 13 residues. The CDR3 coding sequence is TGTGCCAGCAGCTTGGGGGGTACCTATGGCTACACCTTC. It yields the protein CASSLGGTYGYTF.

This sequence joins TRBV19 and TRBJ1-2, with D unclear. Trimming left V 0 bases short and J 3 bases short, with 11 bases between. The CDR3 spans 15 residues. The V gene's germline CDR1 is LNHDA and CDR2 SQIVND (reference sequence). The DNA of the CDR3 is TGTGCCAGTAGTATAGATTATGGGAGGGACTATGGCTACACCTTC. This gives the protein CASSIDYGRDYGYTF.

The rearrangement links TRBV11-1 to TRBJ2-1; D not resolved. Germline V gene sequence: CDR1 SGHAT, CDR2 FQDESV (reference sequence). This CDR3 is built from 15 residues. V was shortened by 2 bases and J by 3 bases, with 11 bases between the two germline ends. The CDR3 region is CASSLPPHFYNEQFF. In nucleotides, the CDR3 is TGTGCCAGCAGCTTACCTCCTCATTTCTACAATGAGCAGTTCTTC. Together with reference TRBV11-1 and TRBJ2-1, the CDR3 gives the full variable domain: EAEVAQSPRYKITEKSQAVAFWCDPISGHATLYWYRQILGQGPELLVQFQDESVVDDSQLPKDRFSAERLKGVDSTLKIQPAELGDSAMYLCASSLPPHFYNEQFFGPGTRLTVL.

J is TRBJ1-3 and V is TRBV7-9, with 7 bases aligning to TRBD1. The CDR3 is 16 residues long. V lost 2 bases, J lost 0 bases, and 4 bases stayed unmatched. The germline V gene has CDR1 SEHNR and CDR2 FQNEAQ (reference sequence). The CDR3 sequence: CASSLKGASSGNTIYF. CDR3 nucleotides: TGTGCCAGCAGCTTAAAGGGGGCCAGCTCTGGAAACACCATATATTTT.

The V and J genes are TRBV15 and TRBJ1-2, with 10 bases matching TRBD1. Germline lookup yields CDR1 LNHNV and CDR2 YYDKDF (reference sequence). This CDR3 is built from 15 residues. J lost 10 bases, V lost 5 bases, and 13 bases had no gene match. The CDR3 sequence is CATSYNTGTGVTYTF. The CDR3 bases are TGTGCCACCAGCTATAACACCGGGACAGGGGTGACCTACACCTTC.

The V call is TRBV7-9, the J call TRBJ1-1; the D gene is possibly TRBD1 (6 bases). This CDR3 is built from 12 residues. The V gene's germline CDR1 is SEHNR and CDR2 FQNEAQ (reference sequence). Deletions cut 1 base from V and 6 bases from J, with 6 bases between. CDR3 amino acids: CASSLDRAEAFF. The CDR3 DNA sequence: TGTGCCAGCAGCTTAGACAGGGCTGAAGCTTTCTTT.

This clone was seen more than once but under ten times. V and J are TRBV11-2 and TRBJ1-6, with D unclear. Germline CDR1 reads SGHAT; CDR2 reads FQNNGV. This CDR3 region has 14 residues. The V end was cut by 5 bases, the J end by 0 bases, with 5 bases between. The CDR3 DNA sequence: TGTGCCAGCAGCCTTAGCTCCTATAATTCACCCCTCCACTTT. Amino acids: CASSLSSYNSPLHF.

This clone was observed a single time. The V and J genes are TRBV6-5 and TRBJ1-2, with 10 nucleotides matching TRBD1. V lost 6 bases and J lost 8; bases outside the gene matches: 9. The CDR3 runs 14 residues. Per the germline V gene, CDR1 is MNHEY and CDR2 is SVGAGI. CDR3 region: CASRAGTGVGGYTF. CDR3 nucleotides: TGTGCCAGCAGGGCCGGGACAGGGGTTGGCGGCTACACCTTC.

The rearrangement uses TRBV6-1 and TRBJ1-1; 9 bases line up with TRBD1. The germline CDR1 and CDR2 sequences are MNHNS and SASEGT. The CDR3 spans 14 residues. V lost 7 bases and J lost 4; bases outside the gene matches: 7. The DNA for the CDR3 is TGTGCCAGCACCAGGGACAGGGACCCCACTGAAGCTTTCTTT. It encodes CASTRDRDPTEAFF.